Listed here are 8 T cell receptor beta chains from one sample, sequenced in a study of OX40 agonist ivuxolimab in advanced cancers. Sequenced by immunoSEQ multiplex PCR; TCRdb stores in-frame clones only, minus some. Here the sample spans more than 55,000 clones, 87% being singletons. The specimen was CD4+ or CD8+ T cells sorted from blood, collected in a trial of the OX40 agonist ivuxolimab. The receptors were sampled from an adult with an advanced solid tumor such as melanoma, head and neck, liver or kidney cancer.

The chain carries TRBV11-2 and TRBJ1-4; D might be TRBD1 (6 bases). Per the germline V gene, CDR1 is SGHAT and CDR2 is FQNNGV. V was cut by 5 bases and J by 3 bases, with 13 bases left in between. The CDR3 length is 15 residues. The CDR3 nucleotides are TGTGCCAGCAGCGGAACAGGGACGGCTAATGAAAAACTGTTTTTT. It is translated as CASSGTGTANEKLFF.

The V call is TRBV27, the J call TRBJ2-4; a possible D gene is TRBD2 (6 bases). The V end lost 0 bases, the J end lost 8 bases, and 23 bases lay between the germline ends. The CDR3 length is 18 residues. The germline gives CDR1 MNHEY, CDR2 SMNVEV (reference sequence). CDR3 in amino acids: CASSLSATSSRRGDIQYF. DNA of the CDR3: TGTGCCAGCAGTTTATCTGCAACTAGCTCGCGGAGAGGGGACATTCAGTACTTC.

The chain recombines TRBV7-3 with TRBJ2-3, with D perhaps TRBD2 (5 bases). The V end was cut by 5 bases, the J end by 8 bases, with 11 bases between. The germline V gene has CDR1 SGHTA and CDR2 FQGTGA. The CDR3 sequence is 12 residues long. The CDR3 loop is CASSPSTGTQYF. In DNA, the CDR3 is TGTGCCAGCAGCCCTAGCACTGGTACGCAGTATTTT.

This chain uses TRBV18 with TRBJ2-5; 8 bases fit TRBD2. There are 14 residues in the CDR3. With V trimmed by 9 bases and J by 5 bases, 11 bases remained unmatched. Germline V gene lookup returns CDR1 KGHSH and CDR2 LQKENI. CDR3 protein: CASHEAGAGETQYF. The DNA for the CDR3 is TGTGCCAGTCACGAAGCGGGAGCCGGTGAGACCCAGTACTTC.

The J gene is TRBJ1-3, the V gene TRBV7-9, with 7 bases aligning to TRBD1. The CDR3 spans 17 residues. V gave up 1 base and J gave up 3 bases; unmatched junction bases: 9. Germline V lookup: CDR1 SEHNR, CDR2 FQNEAQ (reference sequence). CDR3 loop: CASSLVASDRVGNTIYF. CDR3 in DNA: TGTGCCAGCAGCTTAGTGGCCTCAGACAGGGTTGGAAACACCATATATTTT.

V usage is TRBV11-2 and J usage is TRBJ2-5; 9 nucleotides align to TRBD2. The junction had 8 bases not matched to a gene; V was cut back by 1 base and J by 5 bases. This CDR3 contains 16 residues. Germline CDR1 and CDR2: SGHAT and FQNNGV. The CDR3 is CASSLGAGGPEETQYF. The CDR3 nucleotides are TGTGCCAGCAGCTTAGGGGCGGGAGGGCCTGAGGAGACCCAGTACTTC.

The chain recombines TRBV25-1 with TRBJ2-6; D gene ambiguous. Germline V gives CDR1 MGHDK, CDR2 SYGVNS. V lost 7 bases to trimming and J lost 4 bases, with 5 bases between them. The CDR3 covers 12 residues. DNA for the CDR3: TGTGCCAGCACCGAGGGGGCCAACGTCCTGACTTTC. This codes for CASTEGANVLTF.

This chain joins TRBV5-1 and TRBJ2-5; 11 nucleotides line up with TRBD1. The DNA matches TRBJ2-7 better at its end, which makes the J call doubtful. CDR1 is SGHRS and CDR2 is YFSETQ in the germline V gene. The length of the CDR3 is 20 residues. The CDR3 region has the DNA TGCGCCAGCAGCTTTAGCAGAGCTGGCAATCCGGGACAGGGGGTTTACGAGCAGTACTTC. Protein: CASSFSRAGNPGQGVYEQYF.